This record concerns one T cell receptor beta chain sequence. This entry comes from a study of blood T cell repertoires in COVID-19. TCRdb's table, derived via immunoSEQ multiplex PCR, lists solely in-frame clones and lacks some. The repertoire holds some 200,000 clones, with roughly 80% as singletons. From germline, CDR1 is SGHVS and CDR2 FQNEAQ. Losses at the gene ends were 5 bases for V and 7 bases for J; bases not matched to a gene: 5. The CDR3 totals 14 residues. This chain uses TRBV7-8 with TRBJ1-4, with TRBD1 identical over 9 bases. The receptor was isolated from a woman of 80 years or more with active or convalescent COVID-19. Sequencing used peripheral blood. The CDR3 DNA reads TGTGCCAGCAGCCGAGACAGGGGGACTGAAAAACTGTTTTTT. As protein: CASSRDRGTEKLFF.